The T cell receptor (beta chain) under discussion was sequenced for a study of molecular identifiers for immune sequencing clone quantification. Study observations and caveats: Effector cells kept over 97% of their molecules in clones above 20 RNA copies, while naive cells kept under 1% there.

From the PCR reads, TCRdb called clonotypes with MiXCR, one entry per CDR3 protein. Of around 460,000 distinct CDR3 sequences in the sample, roughly a fifth were seen once. V lost 4 bases to trimming and J lost 3 bases, with 13 bases between them. The CDR3 sequence is 14 residues long. Germline-derived CDR1 and CDR2 are LNHNV and YYDKDF (reference sequence). This clonotype appeared a few times. The antigen remains unidentified. The sample comprised naive CD8+ T cells from blood, with Jurkat cell RNA spiked in. Documented subset: FACS-sorted CD8+CD4-CCR7+CD45RA+ naive T cells. The receptor comes from a human donor in good health. Some libraries in this study had Jurkat cell RNA spiked in. The chain links TRBV15 to TRBJ2-7, with D perhaps given as TRBD1 or TRBD2 (5 bases each). The CDR3 nucleotides read TGTGCCACCAGCAACCGGGACGGCATCTACGAGCAGTACTTC. Translation gives CATSNRDGIYEQYF.